The rows below give T cell receptor beta chains drawn from one sample of a study of regulatory T cells in long-lasting Graves disease. One entry per CDR3 protein results from TCRdb running MiXCR on the multiplex PCR reads. The sample lists some 460,000 distinct CDR3 sequences; around 16% were seen once. These sequences were also reported in another study, on T cells in Graves' hyperthyroidism and ophthalmopathy.

The material sequenced was peripheral blood mononuclear cells (PBMCs), taken at new diagnosis, from a patient treated with antithyroid drugs. The origin of the receptors is a man between 35 and 55 years old with Graves disease. Each CDR3 is given with its conserved first and last residue. The D gene is left open where the match is weak. A row's size may be missing; if present it is once, few, many or a size class.

>TRBV25-1|14|-|TRBJ2-7|TRBD1
TGTGCCAGCAGTACGACAGGGGGCATATACGAGCAGTACTTC
CASSTTGGIYEQYF
>TRBV29-1|14|many|TRBJ1-4|-
TGCAGCGTGCTGACGGGACGGAATAATGAAAAACTGTTTTTT
CSVLTGRNNEKLFF
>TRBV24-1|16|-|TRBJ2-5|TRBD2
TGTGCCACCAGTGACCCGACTAGCGGGAGTATGGAGACCCAGTACTTC
CATSDPTSGSMETQYF
>TRBV6-2/TRBV6-3|17|-|TRBJ2-5|TRBD2
TGTGCCAGCAGCCCCCGCGGCAGCGGGAGGGCTAGGGAGACCCAGTACTTC
CASSPRGSGRARETQYF
>TRBV4-2|17|few|TRBJ1-2|-
TGTGCCAGCAGCCAAGAAGTAGGGCCTTTTTATGACTATGGCTACACCTTC
CASSQEVGPFYDYGYTF
>TRBV28|15|-|TRBJ1-1|TRBD1
TGTGCCAGCAGCCAACCCACAGGGGGGAACACTGAAGCTTTCTTT
CASSQPTGGNTEAFF
>TRBV24-1|16|many|TRBJ2-3|TRBD2
TGTGCCACAGGGGGACTAGCGGGAGGAGTTACAGATACGCAGTATTTT
CATGGLAGGVTDTQYF
>TRBV24-1|15|many|TRBJ2-1|TRBD2
TGTGCCACCAGGACAGCGGGAGTTGCCCACAATGAGCAGTTCTTC
CATRTAGVAHNEQFF
>TRBV6-1|14|-|TRBJ1-2|TRBD1
TGTGCCAGCAGTCCGTGGGACAGGACCTATGGCTACACCTTC
CASSPWDRTYGYTF
>TRBV28|15|many|TRBJ2-3|TRBD1
TGTGCCAGCAGACCGACAGGGTCTAGCACAGATACGCAGTATTTT
CASRPTGSSTDTQYF
>TRBV3-1|12|-|TRBJ2-5|-
TGTGCCAGCAGCCCAAGATGGGAGACCCAGTACTTC
CASSPRWETQYF
>TRBV12-3/TRBV12-4|13|many|TRBJ1-2|TRBD1
TGTGCCAGCAGCAAAACAGGGGGCTATGGGTACACCTTC
CASSKTGGYGYTF
>TRBV29-1|14|many|TRBJ2-7|TRBD2
TGCAGCGTTGAATGGGCGGGAGTCTCCTACGAGCAGTACTTC
CSVEWAGVSYEQYF
>TRBV7-2|12|few|TRBJ2-1|-
TGTGCCAGCAGCCTGACCAGACAGGAGCAGTTCTTC
CASSLTRQEQFF
>TRBV20-1|14|-|TRBJ2-3|-
TGCAGTGCTAGACCCGGCCCTAGCACAGATACGCAGTATTTT
CSARPGPSTDTQYF
>TRBV7-9|15|-|TRBJ2-2|-
TGTGCCAGCAGCCTTAGCGTATCGAACACCGGGGAGCTGTTTTTT
CASSLSVSNTGELFF
>TRBV5-4|14|once|TRBJ1-2|-
TGTGCCAGCAGACGGGGAGGGGTCGGGTATGGCTACACCTTC
CASRRGGVGYGYTF
>TRBV20-1|13|many|TRBJ1-5|-
TGCAGTGCTGCTGACAATGTAGGTCAGCCCCAGCATTTT
CSAADNVGQPQHF
>TRBV7-8|17|many|TRBJ2-1|TRBD2
TGTGCCAGCAGCCCCTTTCCGGGACTAGCGGGTCTTCGTGAGCAGTTCTTC
CASSPFPGLAGLREQFF
>TRBV7-9|15|many|TRBJ2-5|-
TGTGCCAGCAGCACCTGGACAGTAAACCAAGAGACCCAGTACTTC
CASSTWTVNQETQYF
>TRBV6-1|13|-|TRBJ2-5|TRBD1
TGTGCCAGCAGTGAGTCCGGGACAGGTTTCCAGTACTTC
CASSESGTGFQYF
>TRBV7-8|14|many|TRBJ1-4|-
TGTGCCAGCAGCCCCCCCCACGGGACTACGGAACTGTTTTTT
CASSPPHGTTELFF
>TRBV12-5|17|-|TRBJ1-5|-
TGTGCTAGTGCTCACCCCGGGGACACCCGCACGAATCAGCCCCAGCATTTT
CASAHPGDTRTNQPQHF
>TRBV7-9|19|few|TRBJ2-2|-
TGTGCCAGCAGCTCAGGGTGGGGCCCCCAGCGGAGGAACACCGGGGAGCTGTTTTTT
CASSSGWGPQRRNTGELFF
>TRBV19|15|few|TRBJ2-1|-
TGTGCCAGTAGTATAAGTGGGGACCCCTACAATGAGCAGTTCTTC
CASSISGDPYNEQFF
>TRBV6-2/TRBV6-3|16|many|TRBJ2-3|TRBD2
TGTGCCAGCAGTTACTCGAAGCGGGAGGTAGAAGATACGCAGTATTTT
CASSYSKREVEDTQYF
>TRBV10-3|13|-|TRBJ2-7|-
TGTGCCATCAGTGGTCAGGGAGAATACGAGCAGTACTTC
CAISGQGEYEQYF
>TRBV20-1|12|many|TRBJ2-1|-
TGCAGTGCTAGTCCGGGCCACAATGAGCAGTTCTTC
CSASPGHNEQFF
>TRBV19|14|-|TRBJ2-5|-
TGTGCCAGTAGTATTGTAGCAGGCGAAGAGACCCAGTACTTC
CASSIVAGEETQYF
>TRBV12-3/TRBV12-4|16|few|TRBJ2-2|TRBD2
TGTGCCAGCACCCTAATAGCGGGAGCGGTCACCGGGGAGCTGTTTTTT
CASTLIAGAVTGELFF
>TRBV19|17|-|TRBJ2-1|TRBD2
TGTGCCAGTACCCCAATACCCGAAGCGGGAGCGGGCAATGAGCAGTTCTTC
CASTPIPEAGAGNEQFF
>TRBV7-8|15|-|TRBJ2-3|-
TGTGCCAGCAGCGTCGGGCCGAACCCCACAGATACGCAGTATTTT
CASSVGPNPTDTQYF
>TRBV2|16|-|TRBJ2-7|TRBD2
TGTGCCAGCAGTCCAGGGGGTAGCGGGAGGGCCATCGAGCAGTACTTC
CASSPGGSGRAIEQYF
>TRBV2|13|many|TRBJ1-2|TRBD1
TGTGCCAGCAGGCTTCAGGGGGCCTATGGCTACACCTTC
CASRLQGAYGYTF
>TRBV5-1|14|many|TRBJ2-3|-
TGCGCCAGCAGCTTGGGGAGTTTCGCAGATACGCAGTATTTT
CASSLGSFADTQYF
>TRBV29-1|14|few|TRBJ2-1|TRBD2
TGCAGCGTTATTACTAGCGGGAGGGGGGTTGAGCAGTTCTTC
CSVITSGRGVEQFF
>TRBV2|14|many|TRBJ2-1|TRBD2
TGTGCCAGCTCCCGACTAGCGGGAGCTACTGAGCAGTTCTTC
CASSRLAGATEQFF
>TRBV12-5|16|many|TRBJ1-1|-
TGTGCTAGTGGCCGGAACCGGGACACCCGGAACACTGAAGCTTTCTTT
CASGRNRDTRNTEAFF
>TRBV6-5|18|many|TRBJ2-5|-
TGTGCCAGCAGTTACTCGGCAGCAAAACCCAGGGAAGTGGAGACCCAGTACTTC
CASSYSAAKPREVETQYF
>TRBV20-1|13|-|TRBJ2-5|-
TGCAGTGCTAGAGTACCTGGGCCAGAGACCCAGTACTTC
CSARVPGPETQYF
>TRBV28|18|many|TRBJ2-1|TRBD2
TGTGCCAGCAGTGCCCCAAAGGTAGCGGGAGGGCCCCACAATGAGCAGTTCTTC
CASSAPKVAGGPHNEQFF
>TRBV20-1|12|many|TRBJ1-2|-
TGCAGTGCTAGGGGACGTAACTATGGCTACACCTTC
CSARGRNYGYTF
>TRBV3-1|14|many|TRBJ1-1|-
TGTGCCAGCAGCCAAGTAGGTGATTTCTCTGAAGCTTTCTTT
CASSQVGDFSEAFF